This T cell receptor (beta chain) was obtained from a study of blood T cell repertoires in COVID-19 (TCRdb year 2020). Background on the whole study: Collaborator samples came from the United States, Italy and Spain and covered acute and convalescent phases of COVID-19. The prospective study material was composed of cDNA or gDNA derived from T cells, B-cell-depleted T cells, or PBMCs. Deeply sampled blood TCRbeta repertoires from subjects exposed to, actively infected with, or recovered from COVID-19 were included in the dataset. The repertoires were made available in a free public database intended to serve as a resource for research on the immune response to SARS-CoV-2. The samples were drawn from the first 160 participants of the ongoing ImmuneRACE study and from 950 to 1,500 subjects provided by 6 global collaborators. Nearly every sample came with metadata listing a de-identified subject ID, COVID-19 status, age in years and sex. HLA class I and class II types, where available, came from metadata supplied by the sample provider rather than from assay-based typing.

Study-wide conclusions, independent of this receptor: How much clinical and demographic metadata was included differed by source and by participant, and the metadata was provided uncurated.

TCRbeta CDR3 regions were amplified from genomic DNA using the immunoSEQ Assay, a bias-controlled multiplex PCR. As for how the authors treated the data: The number of nucleated cells in each sample was estimated by amplification of reference gene primers within the assay. To quantify the absolute abundance of each unique TCRbeta CDR3 rearrangement, sequence reads were collapsed and filtered. For each sample, productive Simpson clonality was calculated as the square root of Simpson's diversity index across productive rearrangements. TCRdb holds this immuneACCESS table with in-frame rearrangements only. Some clones are missing; in checked studies, unresolved V genes explain under half, and the rest has no known cause. The DNA was the basis for D and trimming; V, J and clone size are from that table. The sample has 100,000 to 120,000 clones on record, about 75% of them singletons. The top ten clonotypes cover roughly 21% of the sample.

Of note for this clone: The specificity of this receptor is unknown. Within one base of it there is no much larger clone, and no base qualities were kept.

CDR1 and CDR2 were assigned from the germline V gene as SGHDN and FVKESK. V gives up 3 bases and J gives up 13 bases, and the segment between their germline ends measures 18 bases. The CDR3 numbers 13 residues from cysteine through phenylalanine. Only the CDR3 part of the read is kept: 39 bases, read in frame from the first base. Each collaborating institution followed its own protocols to collect whole blood in K2EDTA tubes. For TCRbeta analysis, collaborator samples were shipped as frozen whole blood, as isolated PBMCs, or as DNA extracted from either sample type. The sequence joins TRBV14 to TRBJ1-2, with the D gene not clear enough to name. The source of this sequence is a woman in her 70s with acute or convalescent COVID-19. What was sequenced was peripheral blood. This receptor carries the CDR3 CASSQLGGLLGTF. The DNA reads TGTGCCAGCAGCCAGTTGGGAGGGTTACTGGGCACCTTC.